This entry is about one TCR beta chain. What it binds is not known. The entry originates in a study of T-cell memory formation after mild COVID-19. TCRdb independently ran MiXCR on the 5' RACE reads; one entry per CDR3 protein. Of a few hundred thousand distinct CDR3 sequences in the sample, around 15% were seen once. General observations from the study: Some clones that responded were present in memory (sampled pre-infection), which suggests cross-reactive memory joined.

The CDR3 is 16 amino acids. V was clipped by 4 bases and J by 4 bases, with 19 bases between them. CDR1 and CDR2 from the germline V gene are MNHEY and SVGEGT. Input material: PBMCs or a T cell subset sorted from them (not recorded which). The genes are TRBV6-2 or TRBV6-3 and TRBJ1-1; D perhaps matches TRBD1 (6 bases). This sequence originates from a man between 18 and 29 years old who had mild COVID-19 (a few samples of this study predate the infection). Cell type and time point are not known. CDR3 bases: TGTGCCAGCAGTTTACGCGGGGGGCAGGGTGTCACTGAAGCTTTCTTT. This sequence encodes CASSLRGGQGVTEAFF.